The clone carrying this T cell receptor beta chain was seen more than once but under ten times. The antigen is undetermined. In making TCR beta libraries, quantitative 5'-RACE with molecular barcodes was used. TCRdb passed the 5' RACE reads through MiXCR, listing each CDR3 protein once. Here the sample spans under 250,000 distinct CDR3 sequences, roughly a tenth being singletons. Germline-derived CDR1 and CDR2 are DFQATT and SNEGSKA (reference sequence). The V end was cut by 0 bases, the J end by 2 bases, with 14 bases between. The CDR3 runs to 16 residues. This record comes from a study of CD8 T cells in ankylosing spondylitis. Study-wide results and limits: Disease-associated clones were CD8+ and fairly uncommon in peripheral blood.

This sequence originates from a male donor with ankylosing spondylitis or in good health (not recorded which). This chain joins TRBV20-1 and TRBJ2-1, with D possibly being TRBD2 (5 bases). Sequencing used blood, either unsorted or a sorted T cell fraction (not recorded which). The CDR3 sequence: CSARDRRTPTYNEQFF. Written as DNA, the CDR3 is TGCAGTGCTAGAGATCGAAGGACTCCCACCTACAATGAGCAGTTCTTC.